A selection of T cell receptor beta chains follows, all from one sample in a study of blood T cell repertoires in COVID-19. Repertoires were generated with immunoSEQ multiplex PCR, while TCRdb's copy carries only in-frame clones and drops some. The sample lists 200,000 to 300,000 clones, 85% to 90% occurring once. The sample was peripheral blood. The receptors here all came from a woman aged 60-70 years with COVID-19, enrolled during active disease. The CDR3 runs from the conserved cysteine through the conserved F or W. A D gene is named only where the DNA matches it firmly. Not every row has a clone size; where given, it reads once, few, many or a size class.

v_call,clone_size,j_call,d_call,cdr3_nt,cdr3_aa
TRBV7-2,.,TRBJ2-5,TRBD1,TGTGCCAGCAGCTTAACAGGGGTTAGGAGAGAGACCCAGTACTTC,CASSLTGVRRETQYF
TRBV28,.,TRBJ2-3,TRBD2,TGTGCCAGCAGTTTGAGCGGGAGGGTTACAGATACGCAGTATTTT,CASSLSGRVTDTQYF
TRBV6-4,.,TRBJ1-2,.,TGTGCCAGCAGTGTCAACAGGGTCGGCGGCTACACCTTC,CASSVNRVGGYTF
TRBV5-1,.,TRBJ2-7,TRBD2,TGCGCCAGCAGCTTGGGCGGGACTAAGAGCTCCTACGAGCAGTACTTC,CASSLGGTKSSYEQYF
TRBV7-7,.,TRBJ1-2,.,TGTGCCAGCAGCGAACGTGGACGGGAAATGGTTGGCTACACCTTC,CASSERGREMVGYTF
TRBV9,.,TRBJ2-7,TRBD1,TGTGCCAGCAGCAAATCCCCGGACAGGGCCGACGAGCAGTACTTC,CASSKSPDRADEQYF
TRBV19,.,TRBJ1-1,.,TGTGCCAGTAGTTTGGGCCAGAACACTGAAGCTTTCTTT,CASSLGQNTEAFF
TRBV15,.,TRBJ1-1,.,TGTGCCACCAGCAGAGATCAGGTCCTCGGGGCTGAAGCTTTCTTT,CATSRDQVLGAEAFF
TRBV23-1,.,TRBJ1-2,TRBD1,TGCGCCAGCAGCTTCGGGACAGGGGTCGGCTACACCTTC,CASSFGTGVGYTF
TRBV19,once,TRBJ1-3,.,TGTGCCAGTAGTACGAGGCGTACTGGAAACACCATATATTTT,CASSTRRTGNTIYF
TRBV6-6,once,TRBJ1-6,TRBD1,TGTGCCAGCAGTTTAGGACAGGGGGATAGTTCACCCCTCCACTTT,CASSLGQGDSSPLHF
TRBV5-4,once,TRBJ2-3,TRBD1,TGTGCCAGCAGCCCGGGACAGGGGTTATTTAGCACAGATACGCAGTATTTT,CASSPGQGLFSTDTQYF
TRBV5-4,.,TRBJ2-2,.,TGTGCCAGCAGCCCGCGGCGCACGAACACCGGGGAGCTGTTTTTT,CASSPRRTNTGELFF
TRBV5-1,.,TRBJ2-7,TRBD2,TGCGCCAGCAGCAACCTCGCTAGCGGGAGTTCCTACGAGCAGTACTTC,CASSNLASGSSYEQYF